This TCR beta chain is drawn from a study of blood T cell repertoires in COVID-19. The wider study: In each case, the material was cDNA or gDNA derived from T cells, B-cell-depleted T cells, or PBMCs.

The germline V gene encodes CDR1 SGHVS and CDR2 FQNEAQ. The CDR3 sequence is 18 residues long. J gave up 4 bases and V 5 bases, and 9 bases lay outside the gene matches. Measured with immunoSEQ multiplex PCR; TCRdb has only the in-frame clones, and not every one. In the table there are about 83,000 clones, about 90% of which are singletons. Sequenced: peripheral blood. This receptor was identified in a woman aged 45-65 years with active or convalescent COVID-19. This sequence joins TRBV7-8 and TRBJ2-2; 14 bases align to TRBD2. This chain's CDR3 is CASSLTSGGALGTGELFF. The DNA of the CDR3 is TGTGCCAGCAGCCTGACTAGCGGGGGGGCCCTAGGCACCGGGGAGCTGTTTTTT.